This record looks at one T cell receptor beta chain sequence and its context. This clone was observed once. It lacks a known antigen. Base quality data are lacking; no much larger clone is found one base away. The data are from a study of radiation and T cells in renal cell carcinoma (TCRdb year 2020). In the study overall: The samples were obtained from a clinical trial, where primary renal cell carcinomas were treated with 15 Gy stereotactic body radiation therapy and then removed by nephrectomy 4 weeks afterward. TCR beta sequencing covered roughly 53 samples in total, comprising some 25 tumors and around 27 peripheral blood samples. Across all 50 or so samples, under 5 million unique CDR3 nucleotide sequences, encoding approximately 2.5 million unique CDR3 amino acid sequences, were identified. Findings and caveats that apply to the study as a whole: In blood, the top tumor clonotypes increased from baseline to 2 weeks after radiation and then shrank by 4 weeks, which suggests a temporary expansion of tumor-resident clones. Because the trial had a single-armed design, the trial could not examine how radiation dose or scheduling affected the TCR repertoire. Because no pretreatment tumor biopsies were available, whether clonotypes were present in the tumor at baseline could not be determined. Changes in the blood repertoire were not tracked past 4 weeks after treatment.

The immunoSEQ kit was used, according to the manufacturer's recommendations, to generate TCR beta libraries from genomic DNA. To prepare the libraries, a first multiplex PCR with proprietary primers was run, followed by a second PCR that added unique barcodes, and a bead cleanup was done after each round. Each sample batch included a kit-provided positive control reaction and a negative control reaction. The final libraries were assessed on an Agilent 4200 TapeStation D1000 ScreenTape, pooled by volume, and quantified by qPCR. Sequencing ran on an Illumina NextSeq500 with a MidOutput 150-cycle cartridge, using 156 Read1 and 15 Index1 cycles with kit custom primers. The pooled library was loaded at approximately 0.99 pM, and approximately 20% PhiX control was spiked in. The study's own analysis went as follows. Vendor-processed data were analyzed in R, and a clonotype was defined as all T cells sharing the same CDR3 nucleotide sequence. For clone abundance analyses, frequencies were normalized to the 10,000 most abundant clones per sample. Public T cell clones, which averaged fewer than five per sample, were excluded before analysis. Tumor-enriched clonotypes and baseline blood-enriched clonotypes were defined as those with an abundance difference of at least 32-fold between compartments. A beta-binomial differential abundance model was applied to find clonotypes that expanded or contracted between blood time points. Similarity between tumor and blood repertoires was quantified using the Baroni-Urbani and Buser coefficient, and groups were compared with two-tailed Wilcoxon tests in R. TCRdb limited this immuneACCESS table to in-frame rearrangements with V and J called. A share of clones is missing; checked studies link under half to unresolved V genes, and the rest is unexplained. V, J and clone size are those of that table, while D and trimming were read from the DNA. The sample profile shows tens of thousands of clones; 65% to 85% of them were found once. The ten biggest clones cover approximately 6.8% of the sample.

The time point label here, explained by the study, means: baseline pretreatment blood. The treatment or condition label on this specimen signifies: 15 Gy SBRT to primary tumor, nephrectomy 4 weeks later. To follow tumor-enriched clonotypes, peripheral blood was collected serially from radiation-treated patients at baseline and again at 2 weeks and 4 weeks after SBRT. Renal cell carcinoma with clear cell pathology was present in all patients. Genomic DNA for TCR sequencing was prepared using the QIAamp DNA Blood Mini Kit (Qiagen). Only samples passing all quality control checks were included in the analyses. Including the terminal cysteine and phenylalanine, the CDR3 comprises 12 residues. This entry keeps only the CDR3 DNA: 36 bases, framed from base 1. CDR1 and CDR2 were assigned from the germline V gene (reference sequence) as LNHDA and SQIVND. The junction shows trimming of 3 bases on V and 4 bases on J, plus 4 bases between the germline ends.

The sequence was obtained from a man aged 60-69 years with renal cell carcinoma. The material was blood, obtained from a patient whose treatment included radiotherapy and nephrectomy. The chain links TRBV19 with TRBJ2-1, with no confident D gene call. The CDR3 protein sequence reads: CASSIRYNEQFF. At the DNA level, the sequence is TGTGCCAGTAGTATCCGTTACAATGAGCAGTTCTTC.